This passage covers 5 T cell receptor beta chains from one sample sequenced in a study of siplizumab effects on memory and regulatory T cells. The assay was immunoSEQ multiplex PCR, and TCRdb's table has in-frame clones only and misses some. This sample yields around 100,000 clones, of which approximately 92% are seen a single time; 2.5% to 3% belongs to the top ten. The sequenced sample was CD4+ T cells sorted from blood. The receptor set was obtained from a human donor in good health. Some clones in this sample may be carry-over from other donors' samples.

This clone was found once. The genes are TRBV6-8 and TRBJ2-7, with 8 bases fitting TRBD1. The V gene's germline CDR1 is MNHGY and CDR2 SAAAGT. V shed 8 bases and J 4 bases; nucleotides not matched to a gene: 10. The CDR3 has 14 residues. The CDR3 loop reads CASGARTGRYEQYF. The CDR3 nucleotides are TGTGCCAGCGGGGCACGGACAGGGAGGTACGAGCAGTACTTC.

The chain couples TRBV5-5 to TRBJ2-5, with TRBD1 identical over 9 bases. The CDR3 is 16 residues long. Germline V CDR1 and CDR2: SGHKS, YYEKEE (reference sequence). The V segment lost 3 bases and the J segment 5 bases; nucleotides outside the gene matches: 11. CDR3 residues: CASSYRTGEATETQYF. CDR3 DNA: TGTGCCAGCAGCTACCGGACAGGGGAGGCCACTGAGACCCAGTACTTC.

The DNA of the CDR3 is TGTGCCAGTAGTACCGCCGCAGCCGGGACAGCCTATGGCTACACCTTC. It is translated as CASSTAAAGTAYGYTF. This chain links TRBV19 with TRBJ1-2, with 7 bases fitting TRBD1. The ends lost 4 bases at V and 4 bases at J; junction bases unmatched: 12. The CDR3 extends over 16 amino acids. Germline loops: CDR1 LNHDA, CDR2 SQIVND (reference sequence). Variable domain in full (rest from reference TRBV19 and TRBJ1-2): DGGITQSPKYLFRKEGQNVTLSCEQNLNHDAMYWYRQDPGQGLRLIYYSQIVNDFQKGDIAEGYSVSREKKESFPLTVTSAQKNPTAFYLCASSTAAAGTAYGYTFGSGTRLTVV.

This chain's CDR3 is CASSGLRDTKTGETQYF. CDR3 DNA: TGTGCCAGCAGTGGACTCCGGGACACCAAGACCGGGGAGACCCAGTACTTC. The chain carries TRBV28 and TRBJ2-5; tentatively, D is TRBD1 (6 bases). This CDR3 comprises 17 residues. Deletions cut 5 bases from V and 5 bases from J, with 24 bases between. The germline gives CDR1 MDHEN, CDR2 SYDVKM.

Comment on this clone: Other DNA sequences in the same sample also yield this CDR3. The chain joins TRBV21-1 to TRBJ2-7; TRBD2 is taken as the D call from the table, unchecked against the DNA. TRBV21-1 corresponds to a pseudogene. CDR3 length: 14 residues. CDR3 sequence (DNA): TGTGCCAGCAGCTCCCGGAAGACGGAGTACGAACAGTACTTC. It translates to CASSSRKTEYEQYF.